This T cell receptor beta chain is from a study of shared clonotypes between healthy human individuals. This clone was found a few times. Recent vaccinations or acute infections were absent in the healthy HIV-negative adult donors. A split of CD4+ cells into CD45RA+ naive and CD45RA-negative memory subsets was performed. The germline gives CDR1 SEHNR, CDR2 FQNEAQ (reference sequence). V was clipped by 0 bases and J by 11 bases, with 16 bases between them. The CDR3 contains 14 residues. The assay ran at deep level. TCRdb's copy holds only in-frame clones and misses some; the assay was immunoSEQ multiplex PCR. This table holds roughly 1,100,000 clones, around 76% found once.

Sequencing was carried out using memory CD4+ T cells sorted from blood. Subset: CD45RA-negative fraction. This TCR derives from a man younger than 35 in good health. The chain recombines TRBV7-9 with TRBJ1-1; no definite D call. CDR3 amino acids: CASSLALTPRGAFF. The CDR3 region has the DNA TGTGCCAGCAGCTTAGCGTTGACACCTCGCGGGGCTTTCTTT.